This T cell receptor beta chain appears in the sequencing data of a study of cytomegalovirus exposure and HLA in healthy donors. Study results and caveats: Both high specificity and high sensitivity reportedly marked the classifier's diagnosis of cytomegalovirus status. According to the study, some 160 TCR beta chains were cytomegalovirus-associated. With DRB1 most and HLA-C fewest, TCR association rates differed between HLA loci in a later analysis.

Turning to this clone: Its antigen remains unidentified.

With 60 Vbeta and 13 Jbeta primers, the PCR was carried out. Sequencing was performed with immunoSEQ multiplex PCR; in TCRdb, only in-frame clones are kept and a portion is missing. The data show about 150,000 clones, roughly 83% seen once. Trimming took 4 bases from V and 0 from J, leaving 12 bases between them. This CDR3 comprises 16 residues. Germline V lookup: CDR1 LNHDA, CDR2 SQIVND (reference sequence). This TCR derives from a middle-aged man in good health and CMV-seronegative. The chain carries TRBV19 and TRBJ1-4; D remains ambiguous. Sequenced: PBMCs. CDR3 in DNA: TGTGCCAGTAGTAAGACCCACGGGACAACTAATGAAAAACTGTTTTTT. Translated: CASSKTHGTTNEKLFF.